This T cell receptor (beta chain) was captured in a study of CD8 T cells in Susac syndrome. This clonotype was seen once. The authors reverse transcribed roughly 0.5 to 1 ug RNA with random hexamers. TCRdb recomputed calls from the immunoSEQ multiplex PCR reads with MiXCR, one row per CDR3 protein. The sample shows 50,000 to 60,000 distinct CDR3 sequences, more than 80% of them seen only once. This CDR3 has 13 amino acids. Trimming removed 7 bases from V and 8 bases from J, with 15 bases in between. The sequence derives from a human donor in good health. This chain connects TRBV12-3 or TRBV12-4 to TRBJ2-1, with no clear D. Sequenced input: CD8+ T cells from PBMCs. CDR3 nucleotides: TGTGCCAGCACGACCGGCAAATTTGATGAGCAGTTCTTC. Its translation is CASTTGKFDEQFF.